A selection of T cell receptor beta chains follows, all from one sample in a study of T cell responses to AZD1222 COVID-19 vaccine. Clones were read by immunoSEQ multiplex PCR, and TCRdb kept only the in-frame ones, dropping some. Altogether about 180,000 clones are present, about 92% being singletons, with the ten largest covering 2.6%. The starting material was peripheral blood, obtained on day 0 of AZD1222 vaccination. The receptors were sampled from an adult in good health. CDR3s include the opening cysteine and the closing phenylalanine or tryptophan. The order of the fields is V gene, D gene, clone size, J gene, CDR3 protein, CDR3 DNA. The D gene is left open where the match is weak. Clone size is shown for a subset of rows, as once, few, many or a class of expanded clone.

TRBV10-3	TRBD2	NA	TRBJ2-7	CAISDLPGLAGVKVSYEQYF	TGTGCCATCAGTGACTTACCGGGACTAGCGGGAGTAAAAGTCTCCTACGAGCAGTACTTC
TRBV7-7	TRBD1	NA	TRBJ1-1	CASSILGGADAEAFF	TGTGCCAGCAGCATACTAGGGGGCGCAGATGCTGAAGCTTTCTTT
TRBV9	TRBD1	NA	TRBJ2-3	CASSVGTGGTDTQYF	TGTGCCAGCAGCGTAGGGACAGGGGGCACAGATACGCAGTATTTT
TRBV27	TRBD1	NA	TRBJ1-3	CASSLTGNSGNTIYF	TGTGCCAGCTCGCTGACAGGGAACTCTGGAAACACCATATATTTT
TRBV4-2	NA	NA	TRBJ1-2	CASSQDQGGYYGYTF	TGTGCCAGCAGCCAAGATCAGGGCGGCTACTATGGCTACACCTTC
TRBV2	TRBD1	NA	TRBJ2-5	CASSELGQGGETQYF	TGTGCCAGCAGTGAACTAGGACAGGGGGGAGAGACCCAGTACTTC
TRBV6-5	TRBD2	NA	TRBJ2-2	CASSYWAGGPTGELFF	TGTGCCAGCAGTTACTGGGCGGGAGGGCCGACCGGGGAGCTGTTTTTT
TRBV19	NA	NA	TRBJ1-3	CAIPPEGLGNTIYF	TGTGCCATTCCCCCCGAGGGGCTCGGAAACACCATATATTTT
TRBV5-4	TRBD2	NA	TRBJ2-7	CASRRYSGEYYEQYF	TGTGCCAGCAGGCGCTATAGCGGGGAGTACTACGAGCAGTACTTC
TRBV5-1	TRBD1	NA	TRBJ2-5	CASSGETGPQETQYF	TGCGCCAGCAGCGGAGAGACAGGGCCCCAAGAGACCCAGTACTTC
TRBV5-1	NA	NA	TRBJ2-1	CASSLDSYNEQFF	TGCGCCAGCAGCTTGGACTCCTACAATGAGCAGTTCTTC
TRBV29-1	NA	NA	TRBJ1-3	CSASPGSSGNTIYF	TGCAGCGCCTCCCCAGGGAGCTCTGGAAACACCATATATTTT
TRBV4-1	TRBD1	NA	TRBJ2-3	CASSQGTGFTDTQYF	TGCGCCAGCAGCCAAGGGACAGGGTTTACAGATACGCAGTATTTT
TRBV5-1	NA	NA	TRBJ1-5	CASSPEVDQPQHF	TGCGCCAGCAGCCCGGAGGTCGATCAGCCCCAGCATTTT
TRBV5-1	TRBD1	NA	TRBJ2-5	CASSFWTGKETQYF	TGCGCCAGCAGCTTTTGGACAGGGAAAGAGACCCAGTACTTC
TRBV14	TRBD1	NA	TRBJ1-2	CASSPDRVGYTF	TGTGCCAGCAGCCCGGACAGGGTGGGCTACACCTTC
TRBV3-1/TRBV3-2	TRBD1	NA	TRBJ1-6	CASSRSTGWTRSIHF	TGTGCCAGCAGCCGGTCGACAGGGTGGACCCGGTCAATCCACTTT
TRBV3-1/TRBV3-2	TRBD1	NA	TRBJ1-1	CASSQVQGGTEAFF	TGTGCCAGCAGCCAAGTACAGGGGGGCACTGAAGCTTTCTTT
TRBV30	NA	NA	TRBJ1-2	CAWSVGAGYGYTF	TGTGCCTGGAGTGTGGGGGCAGGGTATGGCTACACCTTC
TRBV6-5	NA	NA	TRBJ1-2	CASSYSPDNYGYTF	TGTGCCAGCAGTTACTCTCCGGATAACTATGGCTACACCTTC
TRBV5-4	NA	NA	TRBJ2-7	CASRGVGEQYF	TGTGCCAGCAGGGGGGTGGGCGAGCAGTACTTC
TRBV28	NA	NA	TRBJ1-5	CASSPNNQPQHF	TGTGCCAGCAGTCCCAACAATCAGCCCCAGCATTTT
TRBV2	TRBD1	NA	TRBJ2-1	CASNSALQGAEQFF	TGTGCCAGCAATAGCGCCCTACAGGGGGCTGAGCAGTTCTTC
TRBV28	NA	NA	TRBJ1-5	CASRSSRGAYQPQHF	TGTGCCAGCAGATCGAGCAGGGGAGCATACCAGCCCCAGCATTTT
TRBV7-9	NA	NA	TRBJ2-3	CASRGTDALTDTQYF	TGTGCCAGCAGAGGGACGGACGCCCTCACAGATACGCAGTATTTT
TRBV10-1	TRBD2	NA	TRBJ2-2	CASSDPTSANTGELFF	TGCGCCAGCAGTGACCCGACTAGCGCGAACACCGGGGAGCTGTTTTTT
TRBV6-2/TRBV6-3	NA	NA	TRBJ1-1	CASSDPGHLNTEAFF	TGTGCCAGCAGCGACCCGGGACACCTGAACACTGAAGCTTTCTTT
TRBV5-6	NA	NA	TRBJ2-7	CASSSRSPYEQYF	TGTGCCAGCAGCTCACGGAGCCCCTACGAGCAGTACTTC
TRBV4-1	TRBD1	NA	TRBJ2-2	CASSHLTPGQGNTGELFF	TGCGCCAGCAGCCACCTCACTCCGGGACAGGGTAACACCGGGGAGCTGTTTTTT
TRBV18	NA	few	TRBJ1-6	CASSALAGDNNSPLHF	TGTGCCAGCTCAGCACTCGCGGGGGACAATAATTCACCCCTCCACTTT
TRBV4-1	TRBD2	NA	TRBJ2-3	CASSQEGLAGVGGPDTQYF	TGCGCCAGCAGCCAAGAAGGGCTAGCGGGAGTTGGGGGCCCAGATACGCAGTATTTT
TRBV10-3	NA	once	TRBJ2-7	CAISESGGKEEQYF	TGTGCCATCAGTGAGTCAGGAGGGAAGGAGGAGCAGTACTTC
TRBV10-3	NA	NA	TRBJ2-7	CAIRRPGHISYEQYF	TGTGCCATCAGAAGACCGGGACACATCTCCTACGAGCAGTACTTC
TRBV3-1/TRBV3-2	NA	NA	TRBJ2-6	CASSQTRKTGANVLTF	TGTGCCAGCAGCCAAACCCGGAAAACTGGGGCCAACGTCCTGACTTTC
TRBV5-1	TRBD1	few	TRBJ1-1	CASSTGVTEAFF	TGCGCCAGCAGCACAGGGGTGACTGAAGCTTTCTTT
TRBV4-1	NA	NA	TRBJ2-2	CASSPYQQSGAGELFF	TGCGCCAGCAGCCCTTACCAGCAGTCGGGCGCCGGGGAGCTGTTTTTT
TRBV5-4	NA	NA	TRBJ2-1	CASSLGVGSSYNEQFF	TGTGCCAGCAGCTTGGGCGTTGGGAGCTCCTACAATGAGCAGTTCTTC
TRBV29-1	NA	NA	TRBJ2-1	CSVEELGATYEQFF	TGCAGCGTCGAAGAGCTGGGGGCGACGTATGAGCAGTTCTTC
TRBV18	NA	NA	TRBJ2-1	CASSPLLGLSNEQFF	TGTGCCAGCTCACCACTTCTAGGGCTGTCCAATGAGCAGTTCTTC
TRBV7-9	NA	once	TRBJ2-1	CASSLPALYNEQFF	TGTGCCAGCAGTCTCCCGGCCCTCTACAATGAGCAGTTCTTC
TRBV30	TRBD1	NA	TRBJ1-2	CAWSTPGTGGIYGYTF	TGTGCCTGGAGTACCCCCGGGACAGGGGGCATCTATGGCTACACCTTC
TRBV7-9	TRBD1	NA	TRBJ1-1	CASSQGRGRNTEAFF	TGTGCCAGCAGCCAGGGGAGGGGGCGGAACACTGAAGCTTTCTTT
TRBV11-2	NA	few	TRBJ2-7	CASSLDVAYEQYF	TGTGCCAGCAGCTTAGACGTAGCCTACGAGCAGTACTTC
TRBV20-1	NA	NA	TRBJ1-1	CSASGGHTNTEAFF	TGCAGTGCTAGTGGCGGACATACAAACACTGAAGCTTTCTTT
TRBV7-9	NA	once	TRBJ1-4	CASSPWSGDEKLFF	TGTGCCAGCAGCCCCTGGTCCGGGGATGAAAAACTGTTTTTT
TRBV12-3/TRBV12-4	NA	NA	TRBJ2-5	CASSYAIQETQYF	TGTGCCAGCAGTTACGCAATCCAAGAGACCCAGTACTTC
TRBV18	NA	NA	TRBJ1-2	CASSRDGQANYGYTF	TGTGCCAGCTCAAGGGACGGTCAAGCTAACTATGGCTACACCTTC
TRBV12-3/TRBV12-4	TRBD1	NA	TRBJ1-1	CASGLRDSEAFF	TGTGCCAGCGGACTCCGGGACAGTGAAGCTTTCTTT
TRBV15	NA	NA	TRBJ2-2	CATSRPVGTLNTGELFF	TGTGCCACCAGCAGACCTGTGGGGACGCTAAACACCGGGGAGCTGTTTTTT
TRBV10-2	NA	once	TRBJ1-4	CASSEAPGREKLFF	TGCGCCAGCAGTGAGGCGCCTGGACGGGAAAAACTGTTTTTT
TRBV19	NA	once	TRBJ1-2	CASTDRNYGYTF	TGTGCCAGTACCGACAGAAACTATGGCTACACCTTC
TRBV4-1	NA	NA	TRBJ2-3	CASSQRDLLLDTQYF	TGCGCCAGCAGCCAACGGGACCTCCTACTTGATACGCAGTATTTT
TRBV2	TRBD1	NA	TRBJ1-2	CASIRGQPQGYTF	TGTGCCAGCATCCGGGGACAGCCACAAGGCTACACCTTC
TRBV3-1/TRBV3-2	NA	NA	TRBJ1-2	CASSQGQSDSFNYGYTF	TGTGCCAGCAGCCAAGGACAGAGCGACTCCTTTAACTATGGCTACACCTTC